This T cell receptor beta chain was recorded in a study of blood T cell repertoires in COVID-19 (dated by TCRdb to the early 2020s). With regard to the full study: Collaborator samples came from the United States, Italy and Spain and covered acute and convalescent phases of COVID-19. The prospective study material was composed of cDNA or gDNA derived from T cells, B-cell-depleted T cells, or PBMCs. Subjects who had been exposed to COVID-19, were actively infected with it, or had recovered from it provided the deeply sampled blood TCRbeta repertoires that made up the dataset. The repertoires were released in a freely available public database intended as a resource for research on the immune response to SARS-CoV-2. The samples were drawn from the first 160 participants of the ongoing ImmuneRACE study and from 1,254 subjects provided by 6 global collaborators. Nearly every sample came with metadata listing a de-identified subject ID, COVID-19 status, age in years and sex. Where HLA class I and class II types were available, the types were taken from metadata supplied by the sample provider, not from assay-based typing. The study at large found these results: How much clinical and demographic metadata was included differed by source and by participant, and the metadata was provided uncurated.

Whole blood was collected in K2EDTA tubes by collaborating institutions according to the institutions' own protocols. For TCRbeta analysis, collaborators shipped samples as frozen whole blood, isolated PBMCs, or DNA extracted from either of those sample types. The immunoSEQ Assay, a bias-controlled multiplex PCR, was used to amplify TCRbeta CDR3 regions from genomic DNA. As for how the authors treated the data: The number of nucleated cells in each sample was estimated from the amplification of reference gene primers within the assay. To quantify the absolute abundance of each unique TCRbeta CDR3 rearrangement, sequence reads were collapsed and filtered. For each sample, productive Simpson clonality was calculated as the square root of Simpson's diversity index across productive rearrangements. Sourced from immuneACCESS, this table was stored by TCRdb with only in-frame sequences that have V and J called. A share of the clones is absent; for the studies checked, an unresolved V gene accounts for under half, and the remainder has no known explanation. The D gene and trimming were derived from the DNA, and the V and J assignments and clone size from that table. Within this sample are around 190,000 clones, with roughly 88% of them counted one time only. The ten largest make up around 13% of the sample.

The germline V gene (reference sequence) yields LNHDA for CDR1 and SQIVND for CDR2. The CDR3 spans 16 residues, from the cysteine through the phenylalanine. Only the CDR3 DNA stays, 48 bases, in frame from base 1. The V end loses 2 bases and the J end loses 0 bases, and a stretch of 8 bases separates them. A remark on this clone: Its recognized antigen is unknown. No quality values exist for individual bases; no much larger clone is one base distant.

This sequence was found in a human donor in a cohort sampled during active COVID-19. Recombination connected TRBV19 to TRBJ2-6; the best D guess is TRBD1, with 5 bases matching. The sequenced sample was peripheral blood. The sequence in DNA is TGTGCCAGTAGTATACCAGGGCGCTCTGGGGCCAACGTCCTGACTTTC. This translates into CASSIPGRSGANVLTF.